This is a list of T cell receptor beta chains from one sample in a study of neurological immune-mediated disorders. TCRdb ran MiXCR on the 5' RACE reads and lists one entry per CDR3 protein. The sample shows 45,000 to 50,000 distinct CDR3 sequences, just under 4.5% of them seen only once. Material for sequencing was PBMCs. These receptors were collected from a woman aged 60-70 years with multiple sclerosis. Both conserved end residues are part of each CDR3. The D gene is left open where the match is weak. Size tells how often a clone was seen (once, few, many) or the class of an expanded clone, and some rows leave it out.

V,D,size,J,CDR3,DNA
TRBV20-1,TRBD1,many,TRBJ1-4,CSASDRDGAGNEKLFF,TGCAGTGCTAGTGACAGGGATGGGGCGGGTAATGAAAAACTGTTTTTT
TRBV10-2,.,.,TRBJ1-1,CASSEGRAVGEAFF,TGCGCCAGCAGTGAGGGACGGGCTGTGGGGGAAGCTTTCTTT
TRBV2,TRBD2,few,TRBJ2-1,CASSELAGGVDEQFF,TGTGCCAGCAGTGAACTAGCGGGAGGGGTTGATGAGCAGTTCTTC
TRBV7-2,.,.,TRBJ2-1,CASSYSIPHNEQFF,TGTGCCAGCAGTTACTCGATTCCGCACAATGAGCAGTTCTTC
TRBV20-1,.,few,TRBJ2-1,CSASGDLTYNEQFF,TGCAGTGCTAGCGGGGACTTAACCTACAATGAGCAGTTCTTC
TRBV7-2,TRBD1,many,TRBJ1-2,CASSFGGQGVGGYTF,TGTGCCAGCAGCTTTGGAGGACAGGGGGTTGGGGGCTACACCTTC
TRBV10-3,TRBD1,many,TRBJ1-2,CAFRTGGLLNGYTF,TGTGCCTTCCGGACAGGGGGCTTACTGAATGGCTACACCTTC
TRBV12-5,TRBD1,many,TRBJ2-1,CASGLVLGQEPNEQFF,TGTGCTAGTGGTTTGGTATTGGGACAGGAACCCAATGAGCAGTTCTTC
TRBV9,.,many,TRBJ2-1,CASSGGDGGNEQFF,TGTGCCAGCAGCGGGGGGGACGGGGGCAATGAGCAGTTCTTC
TRBV5-8,.,many,TRBJ1-1,CASSLVRDTEAFF,TGTGCCAGCAGCTTGGTCAGGGACACTGAAGCTTTCTTT
TRBV4-1,.,many,TRBJ2-7,CASSRQEYYEQYF,TGCGCCAGCTCCCGACAGGAATACTACGAGCAGTACTTC
TRBV4-3,.,.,TRBJ2-2,CASSQDASGELFF,TGCGCCAGCAGCCAAGATGCATCCGGGGAGCTGTTTTTT
TRBV3-1,.,many,TRBJ1-2,CASSQEPPGYGYTF,TGTGCCAGCAGCCAAGAACCCCCGGGCTATGGCTACACCTTC
TRBV20-1,TRBD2,medium-sized,TRBJ2-5,CSASTLAGGLQETQYF,TGCAGTGCTAGTACCCTAGCGGGGGGCCTACAAGAGACCCAGTACTTC
TRBV10-3,TRBD1,many,TRBJ2-5,CAIRRTGGGETQYF,TGTGCCATCAGACGGACAGGGGGCGGAGAGACCCAGTACTTC
TRBV11-2,.,many,TRBJ1-1,CASSLANTEAFF,TGTGCCAGCAGCTTAGCGAACACTGAAGCTTTCTTT
TRBV7-2,TRBD2,many,TRBJ2-3,CASRQRLAGDLTDTQYF,TGTGCCAGCAGACAACGACTAGCGGGGGACCTCACAGATACGCAGTATTTT
TRBV6-1,TRBD1,few,TRBJ1-1,CASRGTANTEAFF,TGTGCCAGCAGAGGGACAGCGAACACTGAAGCTTTCTTT
TRBV7-2,.,many,TRBJ2-5,CASSVDYVEETQYF,TGTGCCAGCAGCGTCGACTACGTTGAAGAGACCCAGTACTTC
TRBV20-1,.,.,TRBJ2-3,CSASGTHTQYF,TGCAGTGCTAGTGGGACTCATACGCAGTATTTT
TRBV6-5,TRBD1,.,TRBJ1-6,CASKRGRQGPLNF,TGTGCCAGCAAGAGGGGGAGACAGGGCCCCCTCAACTTT
TRBV20-1,TRBD1,many,TRBJ1-2,CSAGQAYGYTF,TGCAGTGCGGGACAGGCTTATGGCTACACCTTC
TRBV29-1,.,few,TRBJ1-5,CSVEFMAGNQPQHF,TGCAGCGTTGAGTTTATGGCAGGGAACCAGCCCCAGCATTTT
TRBV29-1,.,many,TRBJ2-3,CSVDPSGQRTDTQYF,TGCAGCGTTGACCCCAGTGGGCAGCGCACAGATACGCAGTATTTT
TRBV29-1,.,few,TRBJ2-2,CSVILDEAGELFF,TGCAGCGTTATACTGGACGAGGCCGGGGAGCTGTTTTTT
TRBV20-1,.,many,TRBJ1-1,CSALPPGRRSEAFF,TGCAGTGCCCTCCCTCCAGGGAGGCGGAGTGAAGCTTTCTTT
TRBV20-1,TRBD2,many,TRBJ2-1,CSARSHSGGGYNEQFF,TGCAGTGCTAGATCCCATAGCGGGGGGGGCTACAATGAGCAGTTCTTC
TRBV6-6,TRBD1,many,TRBJ1-5,CASSYRDRDQPQHF,TGTGCCAGCAGTTACCGGGACAGAGATCAGCCCCAGCATTTT
TRBV7-8,.,many,TRBJ2-1,CASSFGTNYNEQFF,TGTGCCAGCAGCTTCGGGACAAACTACAATGAGCAGTTCTTC
TRBV4-3,TRBD1,many,TRBJ1-5,CASSQDLGQGPQPQHF,TGCGCCAGCAGCCAAGATCTAGGACAGGGCCCTCAGCCCCAGCATTTT
TRBV20-1,.,.,TRBJ1-5,CSARARGDGQPQHF,TGCAGTGCTAGGGCCAGGGGCGACGGTCAGCCCCAGCATTTT
TRBV7-9,.,many,TRBJ1-1,CASSLQANTEAFF,TGTGCCAGCAGCTTACAGGCGAACACTGAAGCTTTCTTT
TRBV4-3,TRBD1,few,TRBJ1-4,CASSQKGQGDEKLFF,TGCGCCAGCAGCCAGAAGGGACAGGGAGATGAAAAACTGTTTTTT
TRBV5-1,TRBD2,many,TRBJ2-5,CASSLSGEETQYF,TGCGCCAGCAGCTTGAGCGGGGAGGAGACCCAGTACTTC
TRBV10-3,.,many,TRBJ2-1,CAISDRPAGEQFF,TGTGCCATCAGTGATAGGCCGGCAGGTGAGCAGTTCTTC
TRBV11-3,.,.,TRBJ1-5,CASSSLWAPPRTQHF,TGTGCCAGCAGCTCCCTATGGGCCCCACCGAGGACCCAGCATTTT
TRBV18,.,many,TRBJ2-1,CASSPQQGGSYNEQFF,TGTGCCAGCTCACCACAGCAGGGGGGCTCCTACAATGAGCAGTTCTTC
TRBV15,TRBD1,many,TRBJ2-3,CATSRGQGGLTDTQYF,TGTGCCACCAGCAGGGGACAGGGGGGACTCACAGATACGCAGTATTTT
TRBV10-3,.,few,TRBJ1-3,CAITREYSGNTIYF,TGTGCCATCACCAGGGAATACTCTGGAAACACCATATATTTT
TRBV20-1,TRBD1,many,TRBJ2-3,CSAKRTGQYTQYF,TGCAGTGCTAAGAGGACAGGGCAATATACGCAGTATTTT
TRBV4-1,.,many,TRBJ2-5,CASSQVRAETQYF,TGCGCCAGCAGCCAAGTGAGGGCAGAGACCCAGTACTTC
TRBV10-3,TRBD1,few,TRBJ2-7,CAIRGDRITYEQYF,TGTGCCATCAGAGGGGACAGAATAACCTACGAGCAGTACTTC
TRBV5-6,.,few,TRBJ1-4,CASSLVDWSANEKLFF,TGTGCCAGCAGCTTGGTTGACTGGTCAGCTAATGAAAAACTGTTTTTT
TRBV7-8,TRBD1,many,TRBJ2-1,CASSLRDRGYNEQFF,TGTGCCAGCAGCTTAAGGGACAGGGGTTACAATGAGCAGTTCTTC
TRBV30,TRBD2,many,TRBJ2-1,CAWSRLAGNNEQFF,TGTGCCTGGAGCCGACTAGCGGGAAACAATGAGCAGTTCTTC
TRBV30,.,few,TRBJ1-2,CACHYGYTF,TGTGCCTGCCACTATGGCTACACCTTC
TRBV20-1,.,many,TRBJ1-5,CSAGGGLNQPQHF,TGCAGTGCTGGGGGGGGGCTCAATCAGCCCCAGCATTTT
TRBV7-2,TRBD2,.,TRBJ2-3,CASKRLAAGDTQYF,TGTGCCAGTAAGAGACTAGCGGCGGGGGATACGCAGTATTTT
TRBV6-6,TRBD1,many,TRBJ1-5,CASMGQAYSNQPQHF,TGTGCCAGTATGGGACAGGCGTATAGCAATCAGCCCCAGCATTTT
TRBV20-1,.,few,TRBJ2-5,CSARDSLTQYF,TGCAGTGCTAGAGATTCGCTGACCCAGTACTTC
TRBV29-1,TRBD2,many,TRBJ2-3,CSVVKAGGLDTQYF,TGCAGCGTTGTAAAAGCGGGAGGTCTGGATACGCAGTATTTT
TRBV24-1,TRBD2,few,TRBJ2-1,CATSDSERGSYNEQFF,TGTGCCACCAGTGATTCGGAGCGGGGGAGTTACAATGAGCAGTTCTTC
TRBV20-1,TRBD1,few,TRBJ2-1,CSASPTGVDNEQFF,TGCAGTGCTAGTCCCACAGGGGTCGACAATGAGCAGTTCTTC